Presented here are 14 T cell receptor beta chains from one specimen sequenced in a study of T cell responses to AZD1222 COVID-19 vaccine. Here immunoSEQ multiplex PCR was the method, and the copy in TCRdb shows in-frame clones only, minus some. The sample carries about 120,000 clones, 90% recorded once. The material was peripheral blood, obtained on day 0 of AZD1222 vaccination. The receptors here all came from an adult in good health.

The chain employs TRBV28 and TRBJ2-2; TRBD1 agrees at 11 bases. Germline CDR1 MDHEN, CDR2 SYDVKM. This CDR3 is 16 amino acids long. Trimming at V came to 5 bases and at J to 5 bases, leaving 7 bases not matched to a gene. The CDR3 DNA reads TGTGCCAGCAGTCCGGACAGGGGGCGCCGGACCGGGGAGCTGTTTTTT. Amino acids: CASSPDRGRRTGELFF.

For the CDR3, the DNA is TGTGCCAGCATCCGGGACTCCTTGAGGGAGCAGTTCTTC. This translates into CASIRDSLREQFF. This chain joins TRBV7-9 and TRBJ2-1; a possible D gene is TRBD2 (6 bases). Trimming removed 7 bases at V and 10 bases at J, with 17 bases between. Germline V gene lookup returns CDR1 SEHNR and CDR2 FQNEAQ (reference sequence). The CDR3 contains 13 residues.

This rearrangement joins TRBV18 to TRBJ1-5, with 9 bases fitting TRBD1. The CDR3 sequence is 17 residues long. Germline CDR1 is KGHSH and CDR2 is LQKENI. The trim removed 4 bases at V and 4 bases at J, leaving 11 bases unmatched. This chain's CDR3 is CASSQNPPTGGNQPQHF. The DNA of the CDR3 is TGTGCCAGCTCACAAAATCCCCCGACAGGGGGAAATCAGCCCCAGCATTTT.

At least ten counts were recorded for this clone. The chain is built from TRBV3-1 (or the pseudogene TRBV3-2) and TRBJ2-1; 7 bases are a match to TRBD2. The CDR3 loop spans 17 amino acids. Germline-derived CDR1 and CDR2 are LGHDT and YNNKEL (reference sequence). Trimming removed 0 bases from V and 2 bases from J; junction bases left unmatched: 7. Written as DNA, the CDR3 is TGTGCCAGCAGCCAAGAGGGAAGCGGGATGCCCTACAATGAGCAGTTCTTC. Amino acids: CASSQEGSGMPYNEQFF.

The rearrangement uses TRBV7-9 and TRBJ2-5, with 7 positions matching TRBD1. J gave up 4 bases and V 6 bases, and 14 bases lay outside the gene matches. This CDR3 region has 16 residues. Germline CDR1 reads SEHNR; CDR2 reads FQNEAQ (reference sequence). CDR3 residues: CASRPATGSDIETQYF. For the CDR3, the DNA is TGTGCCAGCAGACCCGCGACAGGGTCGGATATAGAGACCCAGTACTTC. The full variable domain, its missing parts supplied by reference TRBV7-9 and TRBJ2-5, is DTGVSQNPRHKITKRGQNVTFRCDPISEHNRLYWYRQTLGQGPEFLTYFQNEAQLEKSRLLSDRFSAERPKGSFSTLEIQRTEQGDSAMYLCASRPATGSDIETQYFGPGTRLLVL.

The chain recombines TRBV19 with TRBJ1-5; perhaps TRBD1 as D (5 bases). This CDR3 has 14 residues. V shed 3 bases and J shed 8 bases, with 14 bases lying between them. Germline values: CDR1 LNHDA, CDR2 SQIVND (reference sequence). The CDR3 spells CASSIWGSGEPQHF. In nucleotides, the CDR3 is TGTGCCAGTAGTATCTGGGGCTCCGGGGAGCCCCAGCATTTT.

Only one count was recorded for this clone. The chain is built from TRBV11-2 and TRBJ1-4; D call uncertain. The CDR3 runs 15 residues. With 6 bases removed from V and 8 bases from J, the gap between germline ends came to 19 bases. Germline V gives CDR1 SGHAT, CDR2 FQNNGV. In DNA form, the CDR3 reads TGTGCCAGCAGGCGGGTACCGGGAACAGAAGAAAAACTGTTTTTT. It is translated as CASRRVPGTEEKLFF.

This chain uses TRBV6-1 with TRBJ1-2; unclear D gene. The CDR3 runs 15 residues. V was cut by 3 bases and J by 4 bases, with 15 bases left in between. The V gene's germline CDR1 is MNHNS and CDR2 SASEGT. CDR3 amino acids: CASSEFVEGTYGYTF. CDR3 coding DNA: TGTGCCAGCAGTGAGTTCGTTGAGGGTACCTATGGCTACACCTTC.

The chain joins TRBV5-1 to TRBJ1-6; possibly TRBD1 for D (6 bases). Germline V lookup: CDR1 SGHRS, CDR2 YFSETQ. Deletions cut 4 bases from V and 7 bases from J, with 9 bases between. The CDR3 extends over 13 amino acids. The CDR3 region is CASSEGENSPLHF. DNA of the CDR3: TGCGCCAGCAGCGAGGGGGAAAATTCACCCCTCCACTTT.

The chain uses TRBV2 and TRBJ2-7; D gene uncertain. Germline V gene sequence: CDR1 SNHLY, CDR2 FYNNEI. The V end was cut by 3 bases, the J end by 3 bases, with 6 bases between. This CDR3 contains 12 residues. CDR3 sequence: CASSEESYEQYF. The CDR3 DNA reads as TGTGCCAGCAGTGAGGAAAGCTACGAGCAGTACTTC.

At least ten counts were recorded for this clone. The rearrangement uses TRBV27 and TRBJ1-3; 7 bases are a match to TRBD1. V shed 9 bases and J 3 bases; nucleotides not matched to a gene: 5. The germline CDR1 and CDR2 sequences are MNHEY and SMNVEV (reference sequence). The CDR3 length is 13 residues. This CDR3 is CASSQGFGNTIYF. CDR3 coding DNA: TGTGCCAGTTCACAGGGGTTTGGAAACACCATATATTTT.

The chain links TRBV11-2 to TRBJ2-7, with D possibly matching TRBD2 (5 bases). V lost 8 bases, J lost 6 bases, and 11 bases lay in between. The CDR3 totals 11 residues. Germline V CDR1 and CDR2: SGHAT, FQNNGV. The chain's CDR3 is CASGESGEQYF. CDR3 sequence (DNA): TGTGCCAGCGGGGAGTCAGGCGAGCAGTACTTC.

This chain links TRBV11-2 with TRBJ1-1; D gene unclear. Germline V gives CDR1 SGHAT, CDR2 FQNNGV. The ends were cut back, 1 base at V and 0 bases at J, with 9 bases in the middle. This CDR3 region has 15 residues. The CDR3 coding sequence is TGTGCCAGCAGCTTAGGGGTCACTTTGAACACTGAAGCTTTCTTT. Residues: CASSLGVTLNTEAFF.

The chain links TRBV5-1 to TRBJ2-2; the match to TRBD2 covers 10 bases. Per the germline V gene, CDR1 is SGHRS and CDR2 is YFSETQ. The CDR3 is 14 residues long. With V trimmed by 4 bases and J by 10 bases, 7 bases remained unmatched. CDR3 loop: CASSPRTSGKELFF. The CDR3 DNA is TGCGCCAGCAGCCCTCGGACTAGCGGAAAGGAGCTGTTTTTT.